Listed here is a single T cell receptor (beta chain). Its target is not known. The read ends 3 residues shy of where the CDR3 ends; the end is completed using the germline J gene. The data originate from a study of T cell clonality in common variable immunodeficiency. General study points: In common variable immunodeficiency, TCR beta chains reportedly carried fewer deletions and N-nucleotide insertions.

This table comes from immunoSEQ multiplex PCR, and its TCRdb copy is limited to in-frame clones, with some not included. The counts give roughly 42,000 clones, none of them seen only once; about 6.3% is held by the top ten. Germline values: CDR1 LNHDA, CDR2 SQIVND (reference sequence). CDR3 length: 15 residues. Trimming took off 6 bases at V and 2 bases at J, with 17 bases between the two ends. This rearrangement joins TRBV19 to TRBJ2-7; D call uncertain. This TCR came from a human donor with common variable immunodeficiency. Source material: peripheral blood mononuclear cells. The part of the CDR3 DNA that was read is TGTGCCAGTAGCCGCTACCTCGAGCAAACCTACGAG. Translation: CASSRYLEQTYE. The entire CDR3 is CASSRYLEQTYEQYF.